This is a list of T cell receptor beta chains from one sample in a study of control samples from healthy donors and cancer patients. Clones were read by immunoSEQ multiplex PCR, and TCRdb kept only the in-frame ones, dropping some. The sample holds more than 25,000 clones; 87% are singletons and the top ten take less than 5%. The sequencing sample was made of formalin-fixed, paraffin-embedded tissue. The source of these receptors is a female donor with melanoma. The CDR3 runs from the conserved cysteine through the conserved F or W. Fields, in order: V gene, J gene, CDR3 protein.

TRBV24-1,TRBJ2-1,CATSSAGGYNEQFF
TRBV7-3,TRBJ2-1,CASSFGLGFDNEQFF
TRBV2,TRBJ1-5,CASSAELEPQHF
TRBV5-4,TRBJ2-1,CASSLKRTSSYNEQFF
TRBV5-1,TRBJ1-1,CASSQTGSLVNTEAFF
TRBV27,TRBJ2-7,CASMGGASYEQYF
TRBV6-5,TRBJ1-5,CASSPAYSNQPQHF
TRBV19,TRBJ2-1,CASSDMFAYNEQFF
TRBV7-9,TRBJ1-3,CASSPGSSSGNTIYF
TRBV7-2,TRBJ1-1,CASSLFRADTEAFF
TRBV21-1,TRBJ1-5,CASPPSGGAGNQPQHF
TRBV19,TRBJ1-5,CASSIDRDQPQHF
TRBV28,TRBJ2-2,CASSFRPGRNTGELFF
TRBV6-5,TRBJ2-7,CASSRGSVLYEQYF
TRBV27,TRBJ1-5,CASSLRPGNQPQHF